Below are 29 T cell receptor beta chains sequenced from a single sample in a study of control samples from healthy donors and cancer patients. Some clones are missing from TCRdb's copy, which holds only in-frame ones; the method was immunoSEQ multiplex PCR. Of tens of thousands of clones in the sample, roughly nine tenths are singletons; the top ten hold 9.5% to 10%. Sequences were obtained from PBMCs. All receptors derive from a woman aged 45-59 years with colorectal cancer.

The chain links TRBV10-3 to TRBJ2-1; D gene unclear. The CDR3 consists of 14 residues. Germline CDR1 ENHRY, CDR2 SYGVKD. The V gene lost 6 bases and the J gene lost 0 bases, with 9 bases spanning the gap. The CDR3 sequence is CAIRGQNSYNEQFF. CDR3 DNA sequence: TGTGCCATCAGAGGTCAGAACTCCTACAATGAGCAGTTCTTC.

V is TRBV7-2 and J is TRBJ1-2, with D perhaps TRBD1 (5 bases). Per germline, CDR1 SGHTA and CDR2 FQGNSA. The CDR3 is made up of 14 amino acids. The V end was cut by 1 base, the J end by 4 bases, with 10 bases between. CDR3 DNA: TGTGCCAGCAGCTTAGTTAGGGGAACCTATGGCTACACCTTC. It encodes CASSLVRGTYGYTF.

This clone was recorded once. The chain couples TRBV6-2 or TRBV6-3 to TRBJ1-5; D possibly corresponds to TRBD1 (5 bases). The ends were cut back, 0 bases at V and 6 bases at J, with 12 bases in the middle. Germline CDR1 and CDR2: MNHEY and SVGEGT. CDR3 size: 15 residues. CDR3 nucleotides: TGTGCCAGCAGTTACTCGGGTAGGGGAGCTCAGCCCCAGCATTTT. Its protein is CASSYSGRGAQPQHF.

This sequence joins TRBV9 and TRBJ1-1; D remains unclear. Trimming cost V 5 bases and J 3 bases, with 11 bases left between them. The CDR3 is 13 residues long. Germline lookup yields CDR1 SGDLS and CDR2 YYNGEE. For the CDR3, the DNA is TGTGCCAGCAGTCTTCATGGGGACACTGAAGCTTTCTTT. Encoded protein: CASSLHGDTEAFF.

V gene TRBV2 combines with J gene TRBJ2-7; D gene uncertain. Trimming stripped 6 bases from V and 2 bases from J, with 8 bases between. The length of the CDR3 is 12 residues. CDR1 SNHLY and CDR2 FYNNEI come from the germline V gene. This chain's CDR3 is CASSRFPYEQYV. For the CDR3, the DNA is TGTGCCAGCAGCAGGTTCCCCTACGAGCAGTACGTC.

The gene calls are TRBV5-1 and TRBJ2-5; D is uncertain. This CDR3 has 13 amino acids. Germline-derived CDR1 and CDR2 are SGHRS and YFSETQ. V was cut by 3 bases and J by 5 bases, with 11 bases left in between. The CDR3 loop reads CASSSRVGETQYF. CDR3 DNA sequence: TGCGCCAGCAGCTCCAGAGTGGGGGAGACCCAGTACTTC. Full variable domain (remainder filled in from reference TRBV5-1 and TRBJ2-5): KAGVTQTPRYLIKTRGQQVTLSCSPISGHRSVSWYQQTPGQGLQFLFEYFSETQRNKGNFPGRFSGRQFSNSRSEMNVSTLELGDSALYLCASSSRVGETQYFGPGTRLLVL.

The table lists this clone with a count of one. This chain uses TRBV3-1 (or the pseudogene TRBV3-2) with TRBJ2-4; no reliable D call. This CDR3 spans 14 amino acids. V was trimmed by 4 bases and J by 6 bases, leaving 13 bases between them. Germline V gene lookup returns CDR1 LGHDT and CDR2 YNNKEL (reference sequence). As DNA, the CDR3 is TGTGCCAGCAGCCTAGTAGGCTCATTAAACATTCAGTACTTC. This encodes CASSLVGSLNIQYF.

This clone was observed a single time. The chain carries TRBV14 and TRBJ1-6; D is undetermined. The germline V gene has CDR1 SGHDN and CDR2 FVKESK. Trimming shortened V by 0 bases and J by 4 bases, and 10 bases separated the two germline ends. The CDR3 is 16 residues long. CDR3 bases: TGTGCCAGCAGCCAAGATCCGGGATCGTATAATTCACCCCTCCACTTT. As protein: CASSQDPGSYNSPLHF.

The chain couples TRBV9 to TRBJ2-1; a possible D gene is TRBD1 (6 bases). This CDR3 has 15 residues. Germline CDR1 reads SGDLS; CDR2 reads YYNGEE. V was shortened by 0 bases and J by 2 bases, with 9 bases between the two germline ends. The CDR3 coding sequence is TGTGCCAGCAGCGTAGAGGACAGTACCTACAATGAGCAGTTCTTC. Translation: CASSVEDSTYNEQFF.

J is TRBJ1-3 and V is TRBV28; D unresolved. CDR1 and CDR2 from the germline V gene are MDHEN and SYDVKM. The V gene lost 3 bases and the J gene lost 0 bases, with 12 bases spanning the gap. This CDR3 contains 16 residues. In DNA form, the CDR3 reads TGTGCCAGCAGTTTTCATCGAGGGATCTCTGGAAACACCATATATTTT. This encodes CASSFHRGISGNTIYF.

In this sample, this clone turned up a few times. This chain's CDR3 is CASSERGGVSPDTQYF. CDR3 coding DNA: TGTGCCAGCAGTGAACGGGGTGGGGTTAGCCCAGATACGCAGTATTTT. This chain uses TRBV6-1 with TRBJ2-3; D perhaps matches TRBD2 (5 bases). The germline V and J ends were trimmed by 2 bases and 4 bases, with 16 bases remaining between them. Germline loops: CDR1 MNHNS, CDR2 SASEGT. The CDR3 has 16 amino acids.

The chain couples TRBV19 to TRBJ1-6; D unresolved. From germline, CDR1 is LNHDA and CDR2 SQIVND (reference sequence). The CDR3 spans 12 residues. The V end lost 5 bases, the J end lost 10 bases, and 9 bases lay between the germline ends. CDR3: CASSPGRSPLHF. CDR3 bases: TGTGCCAGTAGTCCAGGTAGATCACCCCTCCACTTT.

The chain joins TRBV15 to TRBJ2-3; 9 nucleotides line up with TRBD1. Looked up from germline, CDR1 is LNHNV and CDR2 is YYDKDF (reference sequence). The CDR3 totals 16 residues. V lost 0 bases, J lost 4 bases, and 5 bases stayed unmatched. The CDR3 region has the DNA TGTGCCACCAGCAGAGATGGGACAGGGAAGGCAGATACGCAGTATTTT. Translated, it gives CATSRDGTGKADTQYF.

V and J are TRBV6-5 and TRBJ2-4; 8 positions match TRBD1. This CDR3 has 12 amino acids. CDR1 MNHEY and CDR2 SVGAGI come from the germline V gene. V lost 8 bases to trimming and J lost 7 bases; unmatched junction nucleotides: 4. CDR3 in amino acids: CASGGQGNIQYF. For the CDR3, the DNA is TGTGCCAGCGGAGGACAGGGCAACATTCAGTACTTC.

There are a few counts of this clone. The rearrangement uses TRBV7-3 and TRBJ2-1; perhaps D is TRBD1 or TRBD2 (5 bases each). In germline, CDR1 is SGHTA, CDR2 FQGTGA. The CDR3 consists of 13 residues. V lost 4 bases and J 6 bases, leaving 10 bases between the germline ends. The CDR3 here is CASSYSGGNEQFF. In DNA form, the CDR3 reads TGTGCCAGCAGCTATAGTGGGGGCAATGAGCAGTTCTTC.

CDR3 sequence reads: CASSQEAGTQYF. In nucleotides, the CDR3 is TGTGCCAGCAGCCAAGAAGCAGGGACCCAGTACTTC. The chain couples TRBV3-1 (or the pseudogene TRBV3-2) to TRBJ2-5, with D unclear. V was pared by 0 bases and J by 7 bases, with 6 bases between. CDR3 length: 12 residues. Germline V CDR1 and CDR2: LGHDT, YNNKEL (reference sequence).

The V gene is TRBV7-2, the J gene TRBJ1-1; perhaps TRBD1 as D (6 bases). Germline CDR1 and CDR2: SGHTA and FQGNSA. The CDR3 has 15 residues. V shed 5 bases and J shed 2 bases, with 15 bases lying between them. The CDR3 bases are TGTGCCAGCAGCCCAAAACGGACAGTAAACACTGAAGCTTTCTTT. It translates to CASSPKRTVNTEAFF.

This chain joins TRBV3-1 (or the pseudogene TRBV3-2) and TRBJ1-1; 9 bases fit TRBD1. The CDR3 is 14 amino acids. The V gene's germline CDR1 is LGHDT and CDR2 YNNKEL (reference sequence). Germline trimming cut 4 bases from V and 3 bases from J; bases unmatched to any gene: 3. The CDR3 spells CASSPQGAYTEAFF. The CDR3 nucleotides read TGTGCCAGCAGCCCACAGGGGGCGTACACTGAAGCTTTCTTT.

The CDR3 DNA is TGTGCCAGCAGCTTGGTACGGTTCGAGCAGTACGTC. It codes for CASSLVRFEQYV. V gene TRBV5-4 combines with J gene TRBJ2-7; no firm D call. Trimming removed 0 bases from V and 6 bases from J, with 7 bases in between. The germline gives CDR1 SGHNT, CDR2 YYREEE (reference sequence). This CDR3 is 12 amino acids long.

About this clone: The same CDR3 is also encoded by other DNA sequences in this sample. The V and J genes are TRBV6-2 or TRBV6-3 and TRBJ1-5; D may be TRBD1 (6 bases). V gave up 6 bases and J gave up 5 bases, with 11 bases separating them. The CDR3 is 13 residues long. Germline loops: CDR1 MNHEY, CDR2 SVGEGT. The chain's CDR3 is CASSLQGYQPQHF. CDR3 DNA sequence: TGTGCCAGCAGCCTACAGGGATATCAGCCCCAGCATTTT.

V usage is TRBV24-1 and J usage is TRBJ2-2, with 7 bases fitting TRBD1. Trimming removed 3 bases from V and 4 bases from J; junction bases left unmatched: 10. The CDR3 totals 17 residues. The germline gives CDR1 KGHDR, CDR2 SFDVKD. CDR3 nucleotides: TGTGCCACCAGTGATCCTCGCGTAGGGGGCAGCACCGGGGAGCTGTTTTTT. Its protein is CATSDPRVGGSTGELFF.

The rearrangement uses TRBV13 and TRBJ2-5; D possibly corresponds to TRBD2 (7 bases). This CDR3 is built from 14 residues. V lost 6 bases and J 5 bases, leaving 16 bases between the germline ends. Germline V gene data show CDR1 as PRHDT and CDR2 as FYEKMQ (reference sequence). The CDR3 nucleotides are TGTGCCAGCAGTCGGCGGGGGCTTTCCGAGACCCAGTACTTC. This gives the protein CASSRRGLSETQYF.

The chain combines TRBV2 with TRBJ1-1; possibly TRBD1 for D (6 bases). The V gene's germline CDR1 is SNHLY and CDR2 FYNNEI. This CDR3 comprises 13 residues. V was pared by 3 bases and J by 5 bases, with 10 bases between. The CDR3 spells CASSDVTGTEAFF. The CDR3, as DNA: TGTGCCAGCAGTGATGTCACAGGGACTGAAGCTTTCTTT.

The rearrangement joins TRBV5-4 to TRBJ1-2, with D possibly TRBD1 on 5 matching bases. In germline, CDR1 is SGHNT, CDR2 YYREEE (reference sequence). Trimming pared 4 bases from V and 5 bases from J, leaving 18 bases between. The CDR3 runs 15 residues. CDR3 region: CASSVVQGPLYGYTF. The DNA for the CDR3 is TGTGCCAGCAGCGTAGTTCAGGGTCCCCTATATGGCTACACCTTC.

The chain combines TRBV19 with TRBJ2-1; the match to TRBD1 covers 8 bases. Germline CDR1 is LNHDA and CDR2 is SQIVND (reference sequence). The CDR3 contains 15 residues. The trim removed 5 bases at V and 0 bases at J, leaving 3 bases unmatched. The CDR3 DNA is TGTGCCAGTAGTGCCACAGGGGGCTCCTACAATGAGCAGTTCTTC. It encodes CASSATGGSYNEQFF. Supplemented by reference TRBV19 and TRBJ2-1, the full variable domain reads DGGITQSPKYLFRKEGQNVTLSCEQNLNHDAMYWYRQDPGQGLRLIYYSQIVNDFQKGDIAEGYSVSREKKESFPLTVTSAQKNPTAFYLCASSATGGSYNEQFFGPGTRLTVL.

The chain links TRBV4-3 to TRBJ2-7, with 10 bases aligning to TRBD2. Germline CDR1 reads LGHNA; CDR2 reads YSLEER. CDR3 length: 15 residues. Trimming at V came to 4 bases and at J to 6 bases, leaving 9 bases not matched to a gene. For the CDR3, the DNA is TGCGCCAGCAGCCCAGATGACCTAGCGGGGGTCGAGCAGTACGTC. It yields the protein CASSPDDLAGVEQYV.

The chain couples TRBV6-5 to TRBJ2-2; 7 nucleotides match TRBD1. This CDR3 comprises 15 residues. CDR1 and CDR2 (germline): MNHEY, SVGAGI. The trim removed 6 bases at V and 6 bases at J, leaving 10 bases unmatched. The CDR3 spells CASSHDRAGAGELFF. In DNA form, the CDR3 reads TGTGCCAGCAGCCACGACAGGGCAGGGGCCGGGGAGCTGTTTTTT.

CDR3 sequence reads: CASSPTGGKTQYF. The CDR3 bases are TGCGCCAGCAGCCCGACCGGGGGAAAGACCCAGTACTTC. V gene TRBV5-1 combines with J gene TRBJ2-5; the D gene is possibly TRBD2 (6 bases). V lost 4 bases to trimming and J lost 6 bases, with 13 bases between them. This CDR3 spans 13 amino acids. Germline loops: CDR1 SGHRS, CDR2 YFSETQ.

On this clone itself: Distinct nucleotide sequences in the sample also encode this CDR3. The genes are TRBV24-1 and TRBJ2-2; no firm D call. Germline CDR1 reads KGHDR; CDR2 reads SFDVKD. Trimming stripped 4 bases from V and 2 bases from J, with 7 bases between. The length of the CDR3 is 14 residues. The CDR3 here is CATSEAENTGELFF. CDR3 coding DNA: TGTGCCACCAGTGAGGCAGAAAACACCGGGGAGCTGTTTTTT.